Following are 21 T cell receptor beta chains from one sample sequenced in a study of blood T cell repertoires in COVID-19. Profiled with immunoSEQ multiplex PCR; TCRdb holds only in-frame clones, not every one. The sample contains approximately 100,000 clones, roughly nine tenths of which appear only once. Input material: peripheral blood. Source of these receptors: a man aged 50 or older with acute or convalescent COVID-19.

This chain uses TRBV5-5 with TRBJ1-5; no definite D call. Germline CDR1 reads SGHKS; CDR2 reads YYEKEE (reference sequence). CDR3 length: 15 amino acids. V was clipped by 2 bases and J by 0 bases, with 9 bases between them. CDR3 loop: CASSFNFYSNQPQHF. Written as DNA, the CDR3 is TGTGCCAGCAGCTTCAACTTCTATAGCAATCAGCCCCAGCATTTT.

The rearrangement joins TRBV6-2 or TRBV6-3 to TRBJ1-2; 7 bases match TRBD1. Germline assignment: CDR1 MNHEY and CDR2 SVGEGT. The CDR3 runs to 15 residues. J gave up 3 bases and V 2 bases, and 6 bases lay outside the gene matches. CDR3 region: CASSYGDRTYYGYTF. DNA for the CDR3: TGTGCCAGCAGTTACGGGGACAGAACCTACTATGGCTACACCTTC.

The chain combines TRBV24-1 with TRBJ2-2; D gene unclear. The CDR3 runs to 15 residues. In germline, CDR1 is KGHDR, CDR2 SFDVKD. Trimming left V 3 bases short and J 4 bases short, with 11 bases between. The CDR3 coding sequence is TGTGCCACCAGTGATCCCAGACAAAGCACCGGGGAGCTGTTTTTT. Translation gives CATSDPRQSTGELFF.

The chain is built from TRBV6-5 and TRBJ1-2; 9 bases are a match to TRBD1. The length of the CDR3 is 14 residues. Germline loops: CDR1 MNHEY, CDR2 SVGAGI. V was pared by 4 bases and J by 7 bases, with 7 bases of the junction left unmatched. The CDR3 region has the DNA TGTGCCAGCAGTTTTGGCCGGGACAGGGTTGGCTACACCTTC. As protein: CASSFGRDRVGYTF.

The V and J genes are TRBV7-9 and TRBJ2-2, with 9 bases that match TRBD1. Trimming cost V 5 bases and J 0 bases; bases outside gene matches: 4. Germline-derived CDR1 and CDR2 are SEHNR and FQNEAQ (reference sequence). CDR3 size: 16 residues. The DNA of the CDR3 is TGTGCCAGCAGCCTACAGGGGGCCTCGAACACCGGGGAGCTGTTTTTT. It codes for CASSLQGASNTGELFF.

Only one count was recorded for this clone. The J gene is TRBJ2-3, the V gene TRBV7-2, with 11 nucleotides matching TRBD2. Germline CDR1 and CDR2: SGHTA and FQGNSA. This CDR3 region has 14 residues. V was pared by 5 bases and J by 5 bases, with 3 bases of the junction left unmatched. The CDR3 here is CASSLGTSGDTQYF. The CDR3, as DNA: TGTGCCAGCAGCCTTGGGACTAGCGGAGATACGCAGTATTTT.

This chain uses TRBV5-1 with TRBJ2-7; 7 bases map to TRBD1. The CDR3 is made up of 15 amino acids. The J segment lost 2 bases and the V segment lost 4 bases, leaving 9 bases of the junction unmatched. Germline loops: CDR1 SGHRS, CDR2 YFSETQ. The CDR3 nucleotides are TGCGCCAGCAGCATCGGGACAGCTAAACCCTACGAGCAGTACTTC. Amino acids: CASSIGTAKPYEQYF.

This clone has more than one count but fewer than ten. V usage is TRBV2 and J usage is TRBJ1-2, with D perhaps matching TRBD1 (5 bases). Per germline, CDR1 SNHLY and CDR2 FYNNEI. The ends were cut back, 1 base at V and 5 bases at J, with 11 bases in the middle. This CDR3 spans 14 amino acids. The CDR3 DNA sequence: TGTGCCAGCAGTGAAGACCGGGGGGGGTATGGCTACACCTTC. This encodes CASSEDRGGYGYTF. Using reference TRBV2 and TRBJ1-2 for the parts outside the CDR3, the full variable domain is EPEVTQTPSHQVTQMGQEVILRCVPISNHLYFYWYRQILGQKVEFLVSFYNNEISEKSEIFDDQFSVERPDGSNFTLKIRSTKLEDSAMYFCASSEDRGGYGYTFGSGTRLTVV.

The V gene is TRBV9, the J gene TRBJ1-3; D uncertain. The germline V gene encodes CDR1 SGDLS and CDR2 YYNGEE. Trimming shortened V by 2 bases and J by 1 base, and 7 bases separated the two germline ends. The CDR3 length is 14 residues. The CDR3 DNA reads as TGTGCCAGCAGCGTTAGTTTGTCTGGAAACACCATATATTTT. This sequence encodes CASSVSLSGNTIYF.

The CDR3 DNA reads TGCGCCAGCAGTAGCGGGGGGGCCGGTGAGGGGGAGCAGTTCTTC. It specifies CASSSGGAGEGEQFF. The gene calls are TRBV10-1 and TRBJ2-1; 10 bases line up with TRBD2. Germline V gives CDR1 WNHNN, CDR2 SYGVQD (reference sequence). J gave up 10 bases and V 5 bases, and 11 bases lay outside the gene matches. The CDR3 covers 15 residues.

V and J are TRBV4-1 and TRBJ2-1; TRBD2 aligns across 9 bases. The J segment lost 6 bases and the V segment lost 0 bases, leaving 3 bases of the junction unmatched. Germline V gene data show CDR1 as MGHRA and CDR2 as YSYEKL. The CDR3 is made up of 15 amino acids. In nucleotides, the CDR3 is TGCGCCAGCAGCCAAGACTCGCGGGGGGGCAATGAGCAGTTCTTC. It codes for CASSQDSRGGNEQFF.

The V and J genes are TRBV5-6 and TRBJ1-1, with a weak D call TRBD1 (5 bases). Germline V gene lookup returns CDR1 SGHDT and CDR2 YYEEEE. The CDR3 length is 14 residues. V was pared by 4 bases and J by 4 bases, with 14 bases between. The CDR3 region has the DNA TGTGCCAGCAGCCCGGGACTCTCGTTCACTGAAGCTTTCTTT. It encodes CASSPGLSFTEAFF. The full variable domain, with the rest looked up from reference TRBV5-6 and TRBJ1-1, is DAGVTQSPTHLIKTRGQQVTLRCSPKSGHDTVSWYQQALGQGPQFIFQYYEEEERQRGNFPDRFSGHQFPNYSSELNVNALLLGDSALYLCASSPGLSFTEAFFGQGTRLTVV.

V and J are TRBV21-1 and TRBJ2-7; the DNA was not compared with TRBD1, the D call given in the table. TRBV21-1 is deemed a pseudogene. The CDR3 is 15 amino acids. CDR3 in DNA: TGTGCCAGCAGCAAAGACTACAGGGTGGTGCACGAGCAGTACTTC. It translates to CASSKDYRVVHEQYF.

The genes are TRBV4-3 and TRBJ2-1, with 7 nucleotides matching TRBD2. V lost 1 base, J lost 5 bases, and 11 bases stayed unmatched. Germline CDR1 reads LGHNA; CDR2 reads YSLEER. This CDR3 is 17 amino acids long. CDR3 sequence (DNA): TGCGCCAGCAGCCAAGTCTCGACGGGGGGTTTTGACAATGAGCAGTTCTTC. This sequence encodes CASSQVSTGGFDNEQFF.

The chain uses TRBV19 and TRBJ2-3; 8 bases are shared with TRBD2. Germline trimming cut 6 bases from V and 6 bases from J; bases unmatched to any gene: 11. The germline CDR1 and CDR2 sequences are LNHDA and SQIVND (reference sequence). This CDR3 comprises 15 residues. In DNA, the CDR3 is TGTGCCAGTAGCGAACGCGGGGGGCGGGGGGATACGCAGTATTTT. This gives the protein CASSERGGRGDTQYF.

The chain joins TRBV5-8 to TRBJ2-7, with D perhaps TRBD2 (6 bases). V lost 1 base and J lost 5, with 10 bases in between. The CDR3 loop spans 13 amino acids. The germline V gene encodes CDR1 SGHTS and CDR2 YDEGEE. In nucleotides, the CDR3 is TGTGCCAGCAGCTTGTCCTGGGGGGACGAGCAGTACTTC. This encodes CASSLSWGDEQYF.

The chain has TRBV5-1 and TRBJ1-2; D gene ambiguous. Germline V gives CDR1 SGHRS, CDR2 YFSETQ. V dropped 1 base and J dropped 0 bases, with 13 bases sitting between them. The CDR3 extends over 16 amino acids. CDR3 region: CASSLNTGQPNYGYTF. The CDR3, as DNA: TGCGCCAGCAGCTTGAATACTGGGCAACCTAACTATGGCTACACCTTC.

This clone has just a few counts. The chain combines TRBV27 with TRBJ2-5; D is possibly TRBD2 (6 bases). Germline-derived CDR1 and CDR2 are MNHEY and SMNVEV (reference sequence). The CDR3 runs 15 residues. V was clipped by 7 bases and J by 5 bases, with 20 bases between them. This CDR3 is CASILRLGRFETQYF. The CDR3 DNA is TGTGCCAGCATCCTCAGGCTGGGGAGGTTTGAGACCCAGTACTTC.

V usage is TRBV5-5 and J usage is TRBJ1-4, with D possibly matching TRBD1 (6 bases). Germline V gene data show CDR1 as SGHKS and CDR2 as YYEKEE (reference sequence). The CDR3 sequence is 16 residues long. V lost 4 bases, J lost 0 bases, and 13 bases lay in between. CDR3 bases: TGTGCCAGCAGCAGTGGTGACAGGTCAACTAATGAAAAACTGTTTTTT. As protein: CASSSGDRSTNEKLFF.

This clone was picked up one time. The rearrangement uses TRBV7-9 and TRBJ2-5; D may be TRBD2 (5 bases). This CDR3 region has 14 residues. V was trimmed by 3 bases and J by 5 bases, leaving 13 bases between them. Germline loops: CDR1 SEHNR, CDR2 FQNEAQ (reference sequence). For the CDR3, the DNA is TGTGCCAGCAGCTTTACAACTAGAACTGAGACCCAGTACTTC. Translating it yields CASSFTTRTETQYF.

The chain joins TRBV5-4 to TRBJ2-3, with 14 bases identical to TRBD2. Trimming at V came to 4 bases and at J to 2 bases, leaving 6 bases not matched to a gene. CDR1 is SGHNT, CDR2 YYREEE, per germline (reference sequence). The length of the CDR3 is 17 residues. The CDR3 is CASSAGLAGGSTDTQYF. The CDR3 region has the DNA TGTGCCAGCAGCGCAGGACTAGCGGGGGGTTCCACAGATACGCAGTATTTT.